This T cell receptor beta chain was found in a study of T cell responses to AZD1222 COVID-19 vaccine. The CDR3 is made up of 16 amino acids. Germline assignment: CDR1 KGHSH and CDR2 LQKENI. V shed 6 bases and J 3 bases; nucleotides not matched to a gene: 11. As to this clone: Its antigen is still unknown.

Overall study findings and caveats: In a largely white British group with more females than males, clonal diversity was possibly underestimated. Per reports, nearly half of all spike-specific TCRs target regions that are unmutated in variants.

Repertoires were generated with immunoSEQ multiplex PCR, while TCRdb's copy carries only in-frame clones and drops some. Found here are roughly 100,000 clones, approximately 90% of them singletons; the top ten hold 1.3%. The material was peripheral blood, obtained on day 0 of AZD1222 vaccination. This TCR was sampled from an adult in good health. This chain connects TRBV18 to TRBJ2-7; 10 nucleotides match TRBD1. DNA for the CDR3: TGTGCCAGCTCTCCCGCGGGGACAGGGGTTCTCTACGAGCAGTACTTC. Encoded protein: CASSPAGTGVLYEQYF.